Given below is one T cell receptor (beta chain) in context. What it recognizes is unknown. With 60 Vbeta and 13 Jbeta primers, the PCR was carried out. The protocol was immunoSEQ multiplex PCR, while the TCRdb copy is restricted to in-frame clones and leaves out a portion. The profile covers approximately 100,000 clones, with 80% to 90% appearing a single time and approximately 1.2% taken by the ten largest. The data were taken from a study of cytomegalovirus exposure and HLA in healthy donors. Study as a whole: Among the 300 to 500 donors who were genotyped, about 80% fell in the genetic ancestry cluster that is associated with self-reported Caucasian donors.

General study points: Some highly shared sequence variants likely arose as a pipeline artifact.

Germline loops: CDR1 MGHRA, CDR2 YSYEKL. CDR3 size: 12 residues. V lost 0 bases to trimming and J lost 8 bases, with 7 bases between them. The source material was PBMCs. The TCR comes from a woman under 30 in good health and CMV-seronegative. The gene calls are TRBV4-1 and TRBJ1-2, with D unresolved. The CDR3, as DNA: TGCGCCAGCAGCCAAGATCGAGGCGGCTACACCTTC. Its translation: CASSQDRGGYTF.